A single TCR beta chain is shown here with its context. The data stem from a study of chemoradiotherapy in HPV16-positive cancers. The germline gives CDR1 SSHAT, CDR2 FNYEAQ (reference sequence). V gave up 5 bases and J gave up 4 bases, with 13 bases separating them. The CDR3 runs 14 residues. TCRdb keeps only in-frame clones here, not all; method: immunoSEQ multiplex PCR. The sample includes 5,000 or so clones, roughly 79% of them seen just once. The sequence came from a human donor with HPV-associated anogenital cancer. Sequences were derived from tumor tissue, sampled from a patient who underwent chemoradiotherapy. This chain links TRBV7-7 with TRBJ2-3; tentatively, D is TRBD1 or TRBD2 (5 bases each). The CDR3 coding sequence is TGTGCCAGCAGCGCCGGACTGGGGGCAGATACGCAGTATTTT. It specifies CASSAGLGADTQYF.